The clone carrying this T cell receptor beta chain was observed once. As yet, its antigen is unknown. Germline V CDR1 and CDR2: MGHRA, YSYEKL. The CDR3 is 14 residues long. V lost 3 bases and J lost 6, with 11 bases in between. These data originate in a study of multiple sclerosis patients with progressive multifocal leukoencephalopathy. Overall study findings and caveats: Whether JC virus or general immunocompromise explains the findings remained unclear. Expanded clones at PML onset predated and persisted through natalizumab therapy.

Time point: time of PML onset. PML in natalizumab-treated patients developed after between roughly 16 and 60 months of natalizumab therapy. TCRdb's table, derived via immunoSEQ multiplex PCR, lists solely in-frame clones and lacks some. The table includes fewer than 35,000 clones, about 90% detected once. V gene TRBV4-1 combines with J gene TRBJ2-2; D is unclear. This clonotype was sampled from a human donor with progressive multifocal leukoencephalopathy. Specimen: PBMCs, collected from a patient treated with natalizumab. The CDR3 is CASSQEYYAGELFF. The CDR3 bases are TGCGCCAGCAGCCAGGAATACTACGCCGGGGAGCTGTTTTTT.